Sequencing of this T cell receptor (beta chain) was carried out in a study of immune heterogeneity within non-small cell lung tumors. General study findings and limits: The study found that local T-cell clonality correlated moderately but significantly with local tumor mutational burden (R roughly 0.31). Within a patient, dominant CDR3 beta clonotypes were shared across sites, though different locations had unique frequent clones.

From germline, CDR1 is LNHDA and CDR2 SQIVND (reference sequence). The CDR3 length is 11 residues. Template material for each sample was 500 to 650 ng of bulk tumor genomic DNA. Several spatially distant biopsies were obtained per primary tumor intraoperatively. Their non-small cell lung cancer was newly diagnosed and untreated, and the patients underwent curative surgery. Everyone who gave samples had just been diagnosed with non-small cell lung cancer and was having surgery with curative intent. TCR beta CDR3 was amplified by multiplex PCR, first round nine to ten cycles, 32 V and 13 J primers. One entry per CDR3 protein, called by TCRdb with MiXCR from the multiplex PCR reads. The table has fewer than 13,000 distinct CDR3 sequences, around 30% seen once. On this clonotype: Antigen: not known. A much larger clone lies one base from this, so it may be a read error.

The chain is built from TRBV19 and TRBJ1-2; D is ambiguous. The sequenced material came from lung tumor tissue. This TCR derives from a man aged 45-60 years with non-small cell lung cancer. CDR3 DNA: TGTGACAGTACCCGGAACTATGGCTACACCTTC. Protein product: CDSTRNYGYTF.